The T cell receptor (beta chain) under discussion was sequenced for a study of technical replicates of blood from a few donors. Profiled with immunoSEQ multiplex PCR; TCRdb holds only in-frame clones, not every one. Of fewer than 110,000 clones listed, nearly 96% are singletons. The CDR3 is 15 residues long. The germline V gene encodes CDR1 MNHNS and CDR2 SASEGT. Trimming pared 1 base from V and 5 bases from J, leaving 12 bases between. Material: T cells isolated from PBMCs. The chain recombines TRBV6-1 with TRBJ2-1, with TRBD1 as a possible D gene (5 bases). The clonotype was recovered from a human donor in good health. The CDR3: CASSEELRANNEQFF. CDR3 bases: TGTGCCAGCAGTGAAGAACTCAGGGCGAACAATGAGCAGTTCTTC.